This TCR beta chain was observed in a study of shared clonotypes between healthy human individuals. Note on this clone: As yet, its antigen is unknown.

Regarding the study as a whole: Naive subsets typically showed greater estimated richness than memory subsets. Four donors held about 5.1% of naive CD4 clonotypes in common.

The assay ran at deep level. Generated by immunoSEQ multiplex PCR, the TCRdb table keeps only in-frame clones and is missing some. The sample includes millions of clones, around 90% of them seen just once. The TCR comes from a man in his late teens or twenties in good health. The specimen was naive CD4+ T cells sorted from blood. Described subset: CD45RA+ positively selected.

The CDR3 loop reads CASESPGLAGGTYEQYF. DNA for the CDR3: TGTGCCAGCGAATCACCGGGACTAGCGGGAGGAACCTACGAGCAGTACTTC. The V gene is TRBV2, the J gene TRBJ2-7, with 15 bases aligning to TRBD2. Trimming at V came to 8 bases and at J to 2 bases, leaving 10 bases not matched to a gene. The CDR3 sequence is 17 residues long. CDR1 and CDR2 from the germline V gene are SNHLY and FYNNEI. Full variable domain (outside the CDR3, taken from reference TRBV2 and TRBJ2-7): EPEVTQTPSHQVTQMGQEVILRCVPISNHLYFYWYRQILGQKVEFLVSFYNNEISEKSEIFDDQFSVERPDGSNFTLKIRSTKLEDSAMYFCASESPGLAGGTYEQYFGPGTRLTVT.